The 10 T cell receptor beta chains in this list originate from one sample, sequenced in a study of blood T cell repertoires in COVID-19. Profiled with immunoSEQ multiplex PCR; TCRdb holds only in-frame clones, not every one. The table lists 180,000 or so clones, around 83% of them singletons. The sequenced sample was PBMCs or T cells enriched from blood (not recorded which). Every receptor here comes from a man aged 35-49 years who had recovered from COVID-19.

V is TRBV19 and J is TRBJ1-1; 8 bases line up with TRBD1. The ends lost 5 bases at V and 3 bases at J; junction bases unmatched: 2. This CDR3 region has 13 residues. Germline V lookup: CDR1 LNHDA, CDR2 SQIVND (reference sequence). The CDR3 is CASSADRDTEAFF. CDR3 coding DNA: TGTGCCAGTAGTGCGGACAGGGACACTGAAGCTTTCTTT.

This sequence joins TRBV6-5 and TRBJ2-7; 10 bases map to TRBD1. Germline-derived CDR1 and CDR2 are MNHEY and SVGAGI. With V trimmed by 6 bases and J by 5 bases, 10 bases remained unmatched. The CDR3 covers 15 residues. This CDR3 is CASSRPGDRGDEQYF. CDR3 DNA: TGTGCCAGCAGCCGACCAGGGGACAGGGGAGACGAGCAGTACTTC.

A few counts support this clone. The V call is TRBV5-1, the J call TRBJ1-1; D is uncertain. CDR3 length: 13 residues. Per germline, CDR1 SGHRS and CDR2 YFSETQ. The germline V and J ends were trimmed by 2 bases and 4 bases, with 9 bases remaining between them. CDR3 nucleotides: TGCGCCAGCAGCTTCAGTTGGGCCACTGAAGCTTTCTTT. Translated, it gives CASSFSWATEAFF.

The chain links TRBV5-1 to TRBJ2-5; 7 bases agree with TRBD2. The CDR3 covers 14 residues. V gave up 4 bases and J gave up 2 bases; unmatched junction bases: 5. The germline gives CDR1 SGHRS, CDR2 YFSETQ. The CDR3 reads CASSLTAGQETQYF. In nucleotides, the CDR3 is TGCGCCAGCAGCCTCACAGCGGGACAAGAGACCCAGTACTTC.

CDR3 amino acids: CASSQGSSVNEQFF. The CDR3 DNA reads as TGCGCCAGCAGCCAAGGTTCTAGCGTCAATGAGCAGTTCTTC. The chain employs TRBV4-1 and TRBJ2-1; possibly TRBD2 for D (6 bases). The CDR3 contains 14 residues. The V gene lost 1 base and the J gene lost 6 bases, with 10 bases spanning the gap. Germline CDR1 is MGHRA and CDR2 is YSYEKL.

The rearrangement uses TRBV11-2 and TRBJ1-2; 9 bases are shared with TRBD1. There are 14 residues in the CDR3. Germline assignment: CDR1 SGHAT and CDR2 FQNNGV. Trimming cost V 7 bases and J 7 bases; bases outside gene matches: 10. The CDR3 DNA sequence: TGTGCCAGCACCCCGGGGACAGGGAAAGGTGGCTACACCTTC. This encodes CASTPGTGKGGYTF.

This clone has more than one count but fewer than ten. The junction departs from the called germline gene at one end, perhaps through a read error. The chain is built from TRBV7-3 and TRBJ2-1; D ambiguous. Germline CDR1 reads SGHTA; CDR2 reads FQGTGA. This CDR3 spans 13 amino acids. The CDR3 coding sequence is TGTGCCAGCAGCTTCAACTCCAACAATGAGCAGTTCTTC. The encoded protein is CASSFNSNNEQFF.

This chain connects TRBV4-1 to TRBJ1-4; a weak D match, TRBD1 (6 bases). Germline V gene data show CDR1 as MGHRA and CDR2 as YSYEKL. The length of the CDR3 is 16 residues. Deletions cut 0 bases from V and 5 bases from J, with 13 bases between. CDR3 sequence: CASSQDPGHLNEKLFF. CDR3 bases: TGCGCCAGCAGCCAAGACCCGGGACATCTAAATGAAAAACTGTTTTTT.

This clone showed up many times. J is TRBJ2-1 and V is TRBV5-1, with D unresolved. In germline, CDR1 is SGHRS, CDR2 YFSETQ. Trimming took off 0 bases at V and 7 bases at J, with 8 bases between the two ends. This CDR3 is built from 13 residues. The CDR3 DNA follows: TGCGCCAGCAGCTTGGAAGCGTATAATGAGCAGTTCTTC. Its translation: CASSLEAYNEQFF.

The chain employs TRBV6-5 and TRBJ2-5; D remains ambiguous. This CDR3 contains 14 residues. Trimming removed 6 bases at V and 5 bases at J, with 16 bases between. Germline CDR1 is MNHEY and CDR2 is SVGAGI. CDR3 sequence reads: CASSKPPGVETQYF. DNA for the CDR3: TGTGCCAGCAGCAAACCCCCGGGTGTGGAGACCCAGTACTTC.